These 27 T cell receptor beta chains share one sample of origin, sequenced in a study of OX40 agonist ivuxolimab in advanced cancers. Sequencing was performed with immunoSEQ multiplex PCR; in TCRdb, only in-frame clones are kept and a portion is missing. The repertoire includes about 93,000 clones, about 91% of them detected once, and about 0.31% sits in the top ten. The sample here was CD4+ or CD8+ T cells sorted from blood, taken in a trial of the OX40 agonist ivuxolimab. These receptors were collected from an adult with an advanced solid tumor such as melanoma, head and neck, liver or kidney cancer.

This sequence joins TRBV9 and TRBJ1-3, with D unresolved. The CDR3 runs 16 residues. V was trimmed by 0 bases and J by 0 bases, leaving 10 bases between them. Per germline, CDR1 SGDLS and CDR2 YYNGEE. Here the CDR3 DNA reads TGTGCCAGCAGCGTAGATCGTCAGCCCTCTGGAAACACCATATATTTT. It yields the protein CASSVDRQPSGNTIYF. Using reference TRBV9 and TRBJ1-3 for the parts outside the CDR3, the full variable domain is DSGVTQTPKHLITATGQRVTLRCSPRSGDLSVYWYQQSLDQGLQFLIQYYNGEERAKGNILERFSAQQFPDLHSELNLSSLELGDSALYFCASSVDRQPSGNTIYFGEGSWLTVV.

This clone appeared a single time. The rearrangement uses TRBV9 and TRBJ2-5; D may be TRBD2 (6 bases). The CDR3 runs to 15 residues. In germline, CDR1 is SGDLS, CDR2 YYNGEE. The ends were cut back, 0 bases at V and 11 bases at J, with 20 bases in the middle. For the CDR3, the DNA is TGTGCCAGCAGCGTAGGTGGGACTGACTCTAGAGAGCAGTACTTC. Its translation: CASSVGGTDSREQYF.

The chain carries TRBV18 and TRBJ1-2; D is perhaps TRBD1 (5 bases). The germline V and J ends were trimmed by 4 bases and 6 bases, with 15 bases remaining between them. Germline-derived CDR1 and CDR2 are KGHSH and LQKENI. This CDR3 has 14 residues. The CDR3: CASSQQTRGDGYTF. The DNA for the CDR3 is TGTGCCAGCTCACAACAAACCAGAGGGGATGGCTACACCTTC.

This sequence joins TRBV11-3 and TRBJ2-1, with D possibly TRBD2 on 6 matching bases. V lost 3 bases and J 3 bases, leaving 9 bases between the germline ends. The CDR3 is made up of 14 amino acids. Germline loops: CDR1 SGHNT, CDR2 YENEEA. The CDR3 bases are TGTGCCAGCAGCTTTGCGGGAAGCTACAATGAGCAGTTCTTC. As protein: CASSFAGSYNEQFF.

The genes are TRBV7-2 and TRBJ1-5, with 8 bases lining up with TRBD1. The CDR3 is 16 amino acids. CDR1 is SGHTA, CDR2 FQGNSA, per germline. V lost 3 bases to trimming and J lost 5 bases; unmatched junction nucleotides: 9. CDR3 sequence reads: CASSLSGGRRDQPQHF. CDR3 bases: TGTGCCAGCAGCTTGTCAGGGGGCAGAAGAGATCAGCCCCAGCATTTT.

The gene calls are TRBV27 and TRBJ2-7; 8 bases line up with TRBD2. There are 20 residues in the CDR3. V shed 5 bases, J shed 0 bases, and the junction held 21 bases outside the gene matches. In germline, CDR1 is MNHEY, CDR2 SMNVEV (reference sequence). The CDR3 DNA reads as TGTGCCAGCAGTCCCTTCCGCAGCGGAAATCGGGAGGGAGTCTCCTACGAGCAGTACTTC. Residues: CASSPFRSGNREGVSYEQYF.

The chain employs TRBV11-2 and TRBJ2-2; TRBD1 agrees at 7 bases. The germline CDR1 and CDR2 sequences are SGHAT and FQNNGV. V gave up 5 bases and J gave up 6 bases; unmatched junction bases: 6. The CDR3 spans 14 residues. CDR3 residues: CASSDRVKAGELFF. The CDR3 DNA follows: TGTGCCAGCAGCGACAGGGTTAAGGCCGGGGAGCTGTTTTTT.

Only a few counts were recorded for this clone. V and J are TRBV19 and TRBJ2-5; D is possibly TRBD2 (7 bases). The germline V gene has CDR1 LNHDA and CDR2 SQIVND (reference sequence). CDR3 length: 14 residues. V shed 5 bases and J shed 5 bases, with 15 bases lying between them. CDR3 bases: TGTGCCAGTAGTCTCTTCGGGGGGCGGGAGACCCAGTACTTC. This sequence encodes CASSLFGGRETQYF.

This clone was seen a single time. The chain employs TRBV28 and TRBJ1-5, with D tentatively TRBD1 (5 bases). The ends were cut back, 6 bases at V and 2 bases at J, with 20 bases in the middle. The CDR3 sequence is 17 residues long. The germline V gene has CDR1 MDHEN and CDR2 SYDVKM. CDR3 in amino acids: CASSSDARGGGNQPQHF. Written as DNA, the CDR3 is TGTGCCAGCAGCTCGGACGCAAGGGGAGGGGGCAATCAGCCCCAGCATTTT. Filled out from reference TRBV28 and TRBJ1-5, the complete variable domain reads DVKVTQSSRYLVKRTGEKVFLECVQDMDHENMFWYRQDPGLGLRLIYFSYDVKMKEKGDIPEGYSVSREKKERFSLILESASTNQTSMYLCASSSDARGGGNQPQHFGDGTRLSIL.

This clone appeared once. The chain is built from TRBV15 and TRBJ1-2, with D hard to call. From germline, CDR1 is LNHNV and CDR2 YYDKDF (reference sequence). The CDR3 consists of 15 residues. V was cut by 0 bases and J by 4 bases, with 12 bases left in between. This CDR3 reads CATSRETGLLYGYTF. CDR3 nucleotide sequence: TGTGCCACCAGCAGAGAGACCGGCCTCCTCTATGGCTACACCTTC.

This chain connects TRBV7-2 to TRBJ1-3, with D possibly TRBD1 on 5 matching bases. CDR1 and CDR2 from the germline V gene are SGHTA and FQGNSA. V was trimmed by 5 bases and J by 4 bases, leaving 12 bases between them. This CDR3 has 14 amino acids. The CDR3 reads CASSLPGDGNTIYF. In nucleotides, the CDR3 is TGTGCCAGCAGCCTACCCGGGGACGGAAACACCATATATTTT.

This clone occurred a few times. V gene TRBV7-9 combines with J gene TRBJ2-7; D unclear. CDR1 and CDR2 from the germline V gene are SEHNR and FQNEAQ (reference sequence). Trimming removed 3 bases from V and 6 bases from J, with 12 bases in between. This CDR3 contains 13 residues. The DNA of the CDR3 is TGTGCCAGCAGCTTGACGGCGGTCGGCGAGCAGTACTTC. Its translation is CASSLTAVGEQYF.

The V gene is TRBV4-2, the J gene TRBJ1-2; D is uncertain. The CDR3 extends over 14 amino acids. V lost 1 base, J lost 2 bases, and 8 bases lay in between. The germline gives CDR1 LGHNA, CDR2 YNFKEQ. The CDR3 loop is CASSQVSANYGYTF. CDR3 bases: TGTGCCAGCAGCCAAGTTTCGGCAAACTATGGCTACACCTTC.

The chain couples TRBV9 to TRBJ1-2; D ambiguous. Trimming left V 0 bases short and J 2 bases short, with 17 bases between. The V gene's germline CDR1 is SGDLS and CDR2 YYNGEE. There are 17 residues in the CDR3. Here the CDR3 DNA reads TGTGCCAGCAGCGTAGCTAACGGCGAGGAGGGCAACTATGGCTACACCTTC. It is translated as CASSVANGEEGNYGYTF.

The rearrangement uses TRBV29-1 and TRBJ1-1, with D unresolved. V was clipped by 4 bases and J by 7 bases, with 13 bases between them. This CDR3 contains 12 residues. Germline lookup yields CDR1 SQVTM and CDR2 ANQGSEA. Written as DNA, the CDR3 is TGCAGCGTTGGAACCTTTGCGGGTGAAGCTTTCTTT. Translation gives CSVGTFAGEAFF.

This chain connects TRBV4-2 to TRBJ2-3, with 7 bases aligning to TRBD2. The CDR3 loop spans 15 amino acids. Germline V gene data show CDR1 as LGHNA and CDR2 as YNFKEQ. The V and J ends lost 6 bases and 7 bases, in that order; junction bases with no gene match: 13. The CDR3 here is CASRSTAGEGNTQYF. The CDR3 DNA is TGTGCCAGCAGAAGTACGGCGGGAGAAGGGAATACGCAGTATTTT.

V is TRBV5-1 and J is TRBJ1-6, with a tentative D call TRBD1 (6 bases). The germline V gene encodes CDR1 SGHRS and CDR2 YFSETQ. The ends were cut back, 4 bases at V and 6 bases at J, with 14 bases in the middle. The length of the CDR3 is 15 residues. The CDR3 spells CASSQNRASNSPLHF. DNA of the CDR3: TGCGCCAGCAGCCAAAACAGGGCCTCTAATTCACCCCTCCACTTT.

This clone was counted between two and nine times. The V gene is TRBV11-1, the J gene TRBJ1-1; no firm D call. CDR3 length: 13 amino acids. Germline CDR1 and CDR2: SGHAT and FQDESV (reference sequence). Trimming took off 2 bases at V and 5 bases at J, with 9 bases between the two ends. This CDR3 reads CASSLYRETEAFF. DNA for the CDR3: TGTGCCAGCAGCTTATATCGAGAGACTGAAGCTTTCTTT.

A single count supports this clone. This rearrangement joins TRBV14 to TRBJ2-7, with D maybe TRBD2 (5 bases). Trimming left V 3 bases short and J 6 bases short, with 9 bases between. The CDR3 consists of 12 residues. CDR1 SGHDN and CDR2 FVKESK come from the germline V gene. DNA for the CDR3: TGTGCCAGCAGCCAGGAGGACCGCGAGCAGTACTTC. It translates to CASSQEDREQYF.

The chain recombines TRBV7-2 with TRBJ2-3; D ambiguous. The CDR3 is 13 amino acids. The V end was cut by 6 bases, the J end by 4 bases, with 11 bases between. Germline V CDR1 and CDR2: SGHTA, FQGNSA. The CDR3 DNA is TGTGCCAGCAGTTCCGGACCCCCAGATACGCAGTATTTT. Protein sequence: CASSSGPPDTQYF.

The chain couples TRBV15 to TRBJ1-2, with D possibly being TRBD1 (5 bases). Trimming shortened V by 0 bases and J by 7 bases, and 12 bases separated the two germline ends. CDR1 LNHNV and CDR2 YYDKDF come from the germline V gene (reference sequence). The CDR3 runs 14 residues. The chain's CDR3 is CATSREGVVRGYTF. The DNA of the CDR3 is TGTGCCACCAGCAGAGAAGGGGTGGTACGTGGCTACACCTTC.

CDR3 loop: CASTIPGLSLKQETQYF. The CDR3 DNA sequence: TGTGCCAGCACCATCCCGGGACTTAGCCTGAAACAAGAGACCCAGTACTTC. The chain uses TRBV28 and TRBJ2-5; possibly TRBD2 for D (6 bases). In germline, CDR1 is MDHEN, CDR2 SYDVKM. This CDR3 spans 17 amino acids. Trimming stripped 7 bases from V and 2 bases from J, with 23 bases between.

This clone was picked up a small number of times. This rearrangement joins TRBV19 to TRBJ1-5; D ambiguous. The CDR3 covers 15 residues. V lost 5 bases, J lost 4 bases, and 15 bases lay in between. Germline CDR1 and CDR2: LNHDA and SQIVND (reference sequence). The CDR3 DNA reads TGTGCCAGTAGTCCATCCCCGGTGGGGAATCAGCCCCAGCATTTT. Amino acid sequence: CASSPSPVGNQPQHF.

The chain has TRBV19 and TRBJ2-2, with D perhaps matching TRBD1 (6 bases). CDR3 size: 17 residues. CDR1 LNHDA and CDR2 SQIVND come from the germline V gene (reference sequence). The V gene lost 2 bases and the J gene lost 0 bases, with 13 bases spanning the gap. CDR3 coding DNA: TGTGCCAGTAGTATAAGATTGGGGGACACGAACACCGGGGAGCTGTTTTTT. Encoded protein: CASSIRLGDTNTGELFF. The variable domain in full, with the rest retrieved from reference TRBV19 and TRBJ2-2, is DGGITQSPKYLFRKEGQNVTLSCEQNLNHDAMYWYRQDPGQGLRLIYYSQIVNDFQKGDIAEGYSVSREKKESFPLTVTSAQKNPTAFYLCASSIRLGDTNTGELFFGEGSRLTVL.

CDR3 nucleotides: TGTGCCAGCAGTCGCCAGATAGGTAATGGCTACACCTTC. It is translated as CASSRQIGNGYTF. The chain couples TRBV27 to TRBJ1-2; D uncertain. Trimming pared 5 bases from V and 6 bases from J, leaving 13 bases between. Germline V gene data show CDR1 as MNHEY and CDR2 as SMNVEV (reference sequence). This CDR3 is 13 amino acids long.

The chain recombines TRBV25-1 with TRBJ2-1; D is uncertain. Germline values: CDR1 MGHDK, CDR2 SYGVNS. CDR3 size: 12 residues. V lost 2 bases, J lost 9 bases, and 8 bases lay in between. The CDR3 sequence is CASSEVVGEQFF. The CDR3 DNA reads TGTGCCAGCAGTGAAGTAGTAGGTGAGCAGTTCTTC. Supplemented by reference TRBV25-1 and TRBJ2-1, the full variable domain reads EADIYQTPRYLVIGTGKKITLECSQTMGHDKMYWYQQDPGMELHLIHYSYGVNSTEKGDLSSESTVSRIRTEHFPLTLESARPSHTSQYLCASSEVVGEQFFGPGTRLTVL.

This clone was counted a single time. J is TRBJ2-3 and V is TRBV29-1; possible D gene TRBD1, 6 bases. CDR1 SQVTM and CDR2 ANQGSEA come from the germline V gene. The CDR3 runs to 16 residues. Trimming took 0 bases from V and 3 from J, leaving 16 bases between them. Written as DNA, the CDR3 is TGCAGCGTTGAAGAAGCGCCAGGGGTCTTAACAGATACGCAGTATTTT. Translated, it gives CSVEEAPGVLTDTQYF.